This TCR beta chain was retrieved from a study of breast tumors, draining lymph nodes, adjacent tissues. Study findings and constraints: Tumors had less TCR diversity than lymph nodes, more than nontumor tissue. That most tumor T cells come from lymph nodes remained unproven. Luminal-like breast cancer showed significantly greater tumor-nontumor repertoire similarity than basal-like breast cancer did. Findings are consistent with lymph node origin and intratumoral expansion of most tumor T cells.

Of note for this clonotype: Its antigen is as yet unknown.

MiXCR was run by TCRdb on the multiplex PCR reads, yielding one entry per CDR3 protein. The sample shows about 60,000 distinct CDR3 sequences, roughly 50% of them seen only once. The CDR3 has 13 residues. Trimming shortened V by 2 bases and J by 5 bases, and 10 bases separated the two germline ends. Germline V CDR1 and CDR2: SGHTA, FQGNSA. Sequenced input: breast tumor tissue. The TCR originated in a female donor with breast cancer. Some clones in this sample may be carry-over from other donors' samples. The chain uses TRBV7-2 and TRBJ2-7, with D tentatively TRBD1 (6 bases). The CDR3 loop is CASSLQGIHEQYF. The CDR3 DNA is TGTGCCAGCAGCTTACAGGGGATCCACGAGCAGTACTTC.